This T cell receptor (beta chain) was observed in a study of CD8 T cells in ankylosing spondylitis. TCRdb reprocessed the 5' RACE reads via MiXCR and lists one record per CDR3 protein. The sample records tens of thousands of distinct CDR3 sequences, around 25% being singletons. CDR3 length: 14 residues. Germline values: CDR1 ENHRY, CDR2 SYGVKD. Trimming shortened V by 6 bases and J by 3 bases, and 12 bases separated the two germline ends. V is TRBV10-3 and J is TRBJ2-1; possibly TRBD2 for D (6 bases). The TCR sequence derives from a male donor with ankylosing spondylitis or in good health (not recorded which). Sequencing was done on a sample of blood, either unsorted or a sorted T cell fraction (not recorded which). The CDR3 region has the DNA TGTGCCATCAGCGGGGACTCATTCTACAATGAGCAGTTCTTC. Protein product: CAISGDSFYNEQFF.